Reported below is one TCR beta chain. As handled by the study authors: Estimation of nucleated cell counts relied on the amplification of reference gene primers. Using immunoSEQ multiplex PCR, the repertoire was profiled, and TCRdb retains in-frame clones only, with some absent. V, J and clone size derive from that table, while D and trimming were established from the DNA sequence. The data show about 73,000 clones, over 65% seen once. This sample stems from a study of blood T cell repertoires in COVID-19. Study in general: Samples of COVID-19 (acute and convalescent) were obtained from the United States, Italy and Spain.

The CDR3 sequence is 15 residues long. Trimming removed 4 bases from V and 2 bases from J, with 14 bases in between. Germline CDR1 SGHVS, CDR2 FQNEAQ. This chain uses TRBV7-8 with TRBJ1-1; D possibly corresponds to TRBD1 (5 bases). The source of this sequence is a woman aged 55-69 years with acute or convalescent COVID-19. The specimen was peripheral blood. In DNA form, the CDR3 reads TGTGCCAGCAGCTGGGGCGGAAATAGAAACACTGAAGCTTTCTTT. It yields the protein CASSWGGNRNTEAFF.